The rows below give T cell receptor beta chains drawn from one sample of a study of T cell changes during pregnancy in multiple sclerosis. Only in-frame clones appear in the TCRdb table, and some are missing; sequencing was by immunoSEQ multiplex PCR. The sample lists under 70,000 clones; 91% were seen once. Sequencing was performed on peripheral blood, taken after pregnancy. The receptors originated from a female donor in good health, enrolled as a control in a pregnancy study. CDR3s include the opening cysteine and the closing phenylalanine or tryptophan. A D gene is named only where the DNA matches it firmly. Clone size is shown for a subset of rows, as once, few, many or a class of expanded clone.

clone_size: -
v_call: TRBV5-1
j_call: TRBJ2-2
d_call: -
cdr3_nt: TGCGCCAGCAGCTTGTCACAAGGGACTACCGGGGAGCTGTTTTTT
cdr3_aa: CASSLSQGTTGELFF

clone_size: -
v_call: TRBV7-2
j_call: TRBJ1-1
d_call: -
cdr3_nt: TGTGCCAGCAGCCAAGGGGTAGCGAACACTGAAGCTTTCTTT
cdr3_aa: CASSQGVANTEAFF

clone_size: -
v_call: TRBV2
j_call: TRBJ2-3
d_call: TRBD2
cdr3_nt: TGTGCCAGCAGTGACGGCCTAGCGGGGGGGCGTGATACGCAGTATTTT
cdr3_aa: CASSDGLAGGRDTQYF

clone_size: -
v_call: TRBV11-2
j_call: TRBJ1-4
d_call: -
cdr3_nt: TGTGCCAGCAGCTTAAGGGGCTCTAATGAAAAACTGTTTTTT
cdr3_aa: CASSLRGSNEKLFF

clone_size: -
v_call: TRBV18
j_call: TRBJ1-4
d_call: TRBD1
cdr3_nt: TGTGCCAGCTCACCAGCCGGGACAGAGAATGAAAAACTGTTTTTT
cdr3_aa: CASSPAGTENEKLFF

clone_size: once
v_call: TRBV12-5
j_call: TRBJ1-2
d_call: -
cdr3_nt: TGTGCTAGTGGTTTGCAGGGAGGGGGTGGCTACACCTTC
cdr3_aa: CASGLQGGGGYTF

clone_size: -
v_call: TRBV7-3
j_call: TRBJ1-1
d_call: TRBD1
cdr3_nt: TGTGCCAGCAGCTTAAAGGAAGGGACAGGGGTGGACACTGAAGCTTTCTTT
cdr3_aa: CASSLKEGTGVDTEAFF

clone_size: -
v_call: TRBV19
j_call: TRBJ2-1
d_call: -
cdr3_nt: TGTGCCAGTAAAAAGGGGCGCCGGGTCGGCAATGAGCAGTTCTTC
cdr3_aa: CASKKGRRVGNEQFF

clone_size: -
v_call: TRBV4-1
j_call: TRBJ1-1
d_call: -
cdr3_nt: TGCGCCAGCAGCCAAGGTCTCCCGGTGAACACTGAAGCTTTCTTT
cdr3_aa: CASSQGLPVNTEAFF

clone_size: -
v_call: TRBV5-1
j_call: TRBJ1-1
d_call: TRBD1
cdr3_nt: TGCGCCAGCAGCTTGTGGGGACAGGGGGACACTGAAGCTTTCTTT
cdr3_aa: CASSLWGQGDTEAFF

clone_size: -
v_call: TRBV7-6
j_call: TRBJ2-7
d_call: TRBD1
cdr3_nt: TGTGCCAGCAGCTTAGGGGGGGGACAGGGGGAATTCTACGAGCAGTACTTC
cdr3_aa: CASSLGGGQGEFYEQYF

clone_size: few
v_call: TRBV6-5
j_call: TRBJ1-1
d_call: TRBD1
cdr3_nt: TGTGCCAGCAGTTGGGGGACAGGAGAAGCTTTCTTT
cdr3_aa: CASSWGTGEAFF

clone_size: -
v_call: TRBV27
j_call: TRBJ2-2
d_call: -
cdr3_nt: TGTGCCAGCAGTTTCTCAGTTCGGGATGCCGGGGAGCTGTTTTTT
cdr3_aa: CASSFSVRDAGELFF

clone_size: once
v_call: TRBV28
j_call: TRBJ1-6
d_call: -
cdr3_nt: TGTGCCAGCAGTACAGGGTTTTCACCCCTCCACTTT
cdr3_aa: CASSTGFSPLHF

clone_size: -
v_call: TRBV4-3
j_call: TRBJ1-2
d_call: -
cdr3_nt: TGCGCCAGCAGCCCAAAAGGGGAAGACTGGGCCCCGGTATCCACTTACACCTTC
cdr3_aa: CASSPKGEDWAPVSTYTF

clone_size: -
v_call: TRBV27
j_call: TRBJ1-2
d_call: TRBD1
cdr3_nt: TGTGCCAGCAGTTTACCCGGGACAGGGTTCGGTGGCTACACCTTC
cdr3_aa: CASSLPGTGFGGYTF

clone_size: -
v_call: TRBV9
j_call: TRBJ2-3
d_call: TRBD2
cdr3_nt: TGTGCCAGCAGCGTAGGGCCAGGGAGGGGCACAGATACGCAGTATTTT
cdr3_aa: CASSVGPGRGTDTQYF

clone_size: once
v_call: TRBV7-9
j_call: TRBJ2-7
d_call: TRBD1
cdr3_nt: TGTGCCAGCAGCTTGGACAGGGGGAACTACGAGCAGTACTTC
cdr3_aa: CASSLDRGNYEQYF

clone_size: -
v_call: TRBV7-6
j_call: TRBJ2-5
d_call: TRBD2
cdr3_nt: TGTGCCAGCAGCGCTGGGACTAGCGGGGGGGTGTACCAAGAGACCCAGTACTTC
cdr3_aa: CASSAGTSGGVYQETQYF

clone_size: -
v_call: TRBV27
j_call: TRBJ1-2
d_call: TRBD1
cdr3_nt: TGTGCCAGCAGTGCGGGGACAGGGGGTGGCTACACCTTC
cdr3_aa: CASSAGTGGGYTF

clone_size: -
v_call: TRBV5-1
j_call: TRBJ2-3
d_call: TRBD1
cdr3_nt: TGCGCCAGCAGCTTGGTCGGGACAGCTAGCACAGATACGCAGTATTTT
cdr3_aa: CASSLVGTASTDTQYF

clone_size: -
v_call: TRBV11-3
j_call: TRBJ1-4
d_call: -
cdr3_nt: TGTGCCAGCAGCCCCGGAGATAGCCCGAATGAAAAACTGTTTTTT
cdr3_aa: CASSPGDSPNEKLFF

clone_size: -
v_call: TRBV2
j_call: TRBJ1-2
d_call: TRBD1
cdr3_nt: TGTGCCAGCAGTGAACTGTGGGGACAGGGGGCTGGCTACACCTTC
cdr3_aa: CASSELWGQGAGYTF

clone_size: once
v_call: TRBV7-3
j_call: TRBJ2-3
d_call: -
cdr3_nt: TGTGCCAGCAGCCCTAGAGGGTTAATTGCTAGCACAGATACGCAGTATTTT
cdr3_aa: CASSPRGLIASTDTQYF

clone_size: once
v_call: TRBV10-3
j_call: TRBJ1-1
d_call: TRBD1
cdr3_nt: TGTGCCATCAGTGAAACCACCGGGACAGTAGGGACTGAAGCTTTCTTT
cdr3_aa: CAISETTGTVGTEAFF

clone_size: -
v_call: TRBV5-8
j_call: TRBJ1-2
d_call: -
cdr3_nt: TGTGCCAGCAGCCCCCCTATTAGCGAGCTTGGCTACACCTTC
cdr3_aa: CASSPPISELGYTF

clone_size: -
v_call: TRBV2
j_call: TRBJ1-5
d_call: TRBD1
cdr3_nt: TGTGCCAGCAGTCTGGACAGGGGGTTACGGCAGCCCCAGCATTTT
cdr3_aa: CASSLDRGLRQPQHF

clone_size: -
v_call: TRBV5-6
j_call: TRBJ2-7
d_call: -
cdr3_nt: TGTGCCAGCAACCAATACCGGGGGTCCTACGAGCAGTACTTC
cdr3_aa: CASNQYRGSYEQYF

clone_size: -
v_call: TRBV4-2
j_call: TRBJ2-2
d_call: TRBD2
cdr3_nt: TGTGCCAGCAGCCAAGAACCGAAAGCGGGGGGATGGAACACCGGGGAGCTGTTTTTT
cdr3_aa: CASSQEPKAGGWNTGELFF

clone_size: -
v_call: TRBV27
j_call: TRBJ2-7
d_call: -
cdr3_nt: TGTGCCAGCAGTTTTGGCGGTATCCTAAGGTACGAGCAGTACTTC
cdr3_aa: CASSFGGILRYEQYF

clone_size: -
v_call: TRBV5-1
j_call: TRBJ1-3
d_call: -
cdr3_nt: TGCGCCAGCAGCTTGGACAGGGCTAGGGGAAACACCATATATTTT
cdr3_aa: CASSLDRARGNTIYF

clone_size: -
v_call: TRBV18
j_call: TRBJ1-2
d_call: -
cdr3_nt: TGTGCCAGCTCACCGGGGGCGCAGGGTGGCTACACCTTC
cdr3_aa: CASSPGAQGGYTF

clone_size: once
v_call: TRBV14
j_call: TRBJ2-5
d_call: -
cdr3_nt: TGTGCCAGCAGCCAAGATTTCAGGGGAGGGGCCCAGTACTTC
cdr3_aa: CASSQDFRGGAQYF

clone_size: -
v_call: TRBV6-1
j_call: TRBJ1-3
d_call: TRBD1
cdr3_nt: TGTGCCAGCAGTCGCGACAGGGTGAATGGAAACACCATATATTTT
cdr3_aa: CASSRDRVNGNTIYF

clone_size: -
v_call: TRBV4-2
j_call: TRBJ1-1
d_call: -
cdr3_nt: TGTGCCAGCAGCCAAGATCGGCTTTGGCGGGGAGGGAACGCTGAAGCTTTCTTT
cdr3_aa: CASSQDRLWRGGNAEAFF

clone_size: -
v_call: TRBV5-5
j_call: TRBJ2-7
d_call: -
cdr3_nt: TGTGCCAGCAGCTTGTTTCCCCAGGGCATTTCCCAATACGAGCAGTACTTC
cdr3_aa: CASSLFPQGISQYEQYF

clone_size: -
v_call: TRBV5-5
j_call: TRBJ1-4
d_call: TRBD1
cdr3_nt: TGTGCCAGCAGCCGGGAGACAGGGGAGGATGAAAAACTGTTTTTT
cdr3_aa: CASSRETGEDEKLFF

clone_size: -
v_call: TRBV7-2
j_call: TRBJ1-2
d_call: -
cdr3_nt: TGTGCCAGCAGCTTACAGGGGCCCACGGTTTGGTACACCTTC
cdr3_aa: CASSLQGPTVWYTF

clone_size: -
v_call: TRBV30
j_call: TRBJ1-2
d_call: TRBD1
cdr3_nt: TGTGCCGGTAGTACCGGGACAGGGGGTCTAGAGGGCTACACCTTC
cdr3_aa: CAGSTGTGGLEGYTF

clone_size: -
v_call: TRBV10-3
j_call: TRBJ2-7
d_call: TRBD2
cdr3_nt: TGTGCCATCAGTGTCCAAGAGGCTAGCGGGGGGGCCGGTCGGTTCGACGAGCAGTACTTC
cdr3_aa: CAISVQEASGGAGRFDEQYF

clone_size: once
v_call: TRBV18
j_call: TRBJ1-1
d_call: -
cdr3_nt: TGTGCCAGCTCACCTACCCCTGACTATTACTTAAGGAACACTGAAGCTTTCTTT
cdr3_aa: CASSPTPDYYLRNTEAFF

clone_size: -
v_call: TRBV11-1
j_call: TRBJ1-4
d_call: TRBD1
cdr3_nt: TGTGCCAGCAGCCGTACGGGACAGGGACCTGAAAAACTGTTTTTT
cdr3_aa: CASSRTGQGPEKLFF

clone_size: -
v_call: TRBV6-6
j_call: TRBJ2-2
d_call: -
cdr3_nt: TGTGCCAGCTACCTAGCCGGCGCCGGGGAGCTGTTTTTT
cdr3_aa: CASYLAGAGELFF

clone_size: once
v_call: TRBV6-5
j_call: TRBJ1-2
d_call: TRBD1
cdr3_nt: TGTGCCAGCAGTTACCTTCTGAACAGGGGCATCCATGGCTACACCTTC
cdr3_aa: CASSYLLNRGIHGYTF

clone_size: -
v_call: TRBV6-5
j_call: TRBJ1-3
d_call: -
cdr3_nt: TGTGCCAGCAGGCGCGGAAACACCATATATTTT
cdr3_aa: CASRRGNTIYF

clone_size: -
v_call: TRBV29-1
j_call: TRBJ2-1
d_call: TRBD1
cdr3_nt: TGCAGCGTTGAAGGTCTACTCCGGGACAGCTACTACAATGAGCAGTTCTTC
cdr3_aa: CSVEGLLRDSYYNEQFF

clone_size: few
v_call: TRBV28
j_call: TRBJ1-1
d_call: -
cdr3_nt: TGTGCCAGCATCCTTGGGAGCTCGGCTGAAGCTTTCTTT
cdr3_aa: CASILGSSAEAFF

clone_size: -
v_call: TRBV10-3
j_call: TRBJ1-2
d_call: TRBD1
cdr3_nt: TGTGCCATCAGTGGCGAGGACAGGGGGCAGGGTGGCTACACCTTC
cdr3_aa: CAISGEDRGQGGYTF

clone_size: -
v_call: TRBV7-3
j_call: TRBJ2-3
d_call: TRBD1
cdr3_nt: TGTGCCAGCAGCCCCTTCACAGGGGGCGTAACAGATACGCAGTATTTT
cdr3_aa: CASSPFTGGVTDTQYF

clone_size: -
v_call: TRBV13
j_call: TRBJ2-1
d_call: -
cdr3_nt: TGTGCCAGCAGCCCCCTTGGGGGGGCTAATTACAATGAGCAGTTCTTC
cdr3_aa: CASSPLGGANYNEQFF

clone_size: -
v_call: TRBV30
j_call: TRBJ2-7
d_call: -
cdr3_nt: TGTGCCTGGACTACCAAGGTGGCGGAGTACTTC
cdr3_aa: CAWTTKVAEYF

clone_size: -
v_call: TRBV6-5
j_call: TRBJ1-1
d_call: -
cdr3_nt: TGTGCCAGCAGTTACTCGCCAGGGAGGATGCACACTGAAGCTTTCTTT
cdr3_aa: CASSYSPGRMHTEAFF

clone_size: -
v_call: TRBV5-1
j_call: TRBJ2-1
d_call: TRBD2
cdr3_nt: TGCGCCAGCAGCTTGGCTCCTAGCGGGGGGGAAGATGAGCAGTTCTTC
cdr3_aa: CASSLAPSGGEDEQFF

clone_size: -
v_call: TRBV7-8
j_call: TRBJ1-5
d_call: -
cdr3_nt: TGTGCCAGCAGCTTAGCGGAACAGAGCAATCAGCCCCAGCATTTT
cdr3_aa: CASSLAEQSNQPQHF

clone_size: -
v_call: TRBV5-1
j_call: TRBJ2-3
d_call: -
cdr3_nt: TGCGCCAGCAGCTTGGGACAAGGCCTAACAGATACGCAGTATTTT
cdr3_aa: CASSLGQGLTDTQYF

clone_size: -
v_call: TRBV12-5
j_call: TRBJ2-1
d_call: TRBD1
cdr3_nt: TGTGCTAGTGGTTTGGACAGGGGGCCATACAATGAGCAGTTCTTC
cdr3_aa: CASGLDRGPYNEQFF

clone_size: -
v_call: TRBV9
j_call: TRBJ1-2
d_call: -
cdr3_nt: TGTGCCAGCGACTACTTGAGGGGGGGAGACTATGGCTACACCTTC
cdr3_aa: CASDYLRGGDYGYTF

clone_size: -
v_call: TRBV13
j_call: TRBJ2-7
d_call: -
cdr3_nt: TGTGCCAGCAGCTTAGGCCCCCCAGGGGCCTACGAGCAGTACTTC
cdr3_aa: CASSLGPPGAYEQYF

clone_size: -
v_call: TRBV4-2
j_call: TRBJ1-2
d_call: -
cdr3_nt: TGTGCCAGCAGCCAGGCGCGGGGCTTTTATGGCTACACCTTC
cdr3_aa: CASSQARGFYGYTF

clone_size: -
v_call: TRBV19
j_call: TRBJ1-3
d_call: TRBD1
cdr3_nt: TGTGCCAGTAGTGAGCAGGGGGACGGAAACACCATATATTTT
cdr3_aa: CASSEQGDGNTIYF